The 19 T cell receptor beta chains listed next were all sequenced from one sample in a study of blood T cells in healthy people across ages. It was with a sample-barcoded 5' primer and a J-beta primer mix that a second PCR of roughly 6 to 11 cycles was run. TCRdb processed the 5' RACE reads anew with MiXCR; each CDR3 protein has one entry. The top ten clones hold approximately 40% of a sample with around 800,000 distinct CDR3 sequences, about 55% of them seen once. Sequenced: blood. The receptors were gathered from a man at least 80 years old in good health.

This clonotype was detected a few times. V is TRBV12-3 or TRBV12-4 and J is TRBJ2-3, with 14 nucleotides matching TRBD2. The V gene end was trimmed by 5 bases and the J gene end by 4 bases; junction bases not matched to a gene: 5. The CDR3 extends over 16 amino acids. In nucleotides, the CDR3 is TGTGCCAGCAGTCCTCGACTAGCGGGAGGGTCAGATACGCAGTATTTT. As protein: CASSPRLAGGSDTQYF.

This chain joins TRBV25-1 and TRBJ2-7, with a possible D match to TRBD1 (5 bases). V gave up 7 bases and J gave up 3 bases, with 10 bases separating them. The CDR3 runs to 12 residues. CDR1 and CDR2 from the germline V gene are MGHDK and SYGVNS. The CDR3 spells CASTDILYEQYF. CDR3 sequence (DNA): TGTGCCAGCACGGACATCCTCTACGAGCAGTACTTC.

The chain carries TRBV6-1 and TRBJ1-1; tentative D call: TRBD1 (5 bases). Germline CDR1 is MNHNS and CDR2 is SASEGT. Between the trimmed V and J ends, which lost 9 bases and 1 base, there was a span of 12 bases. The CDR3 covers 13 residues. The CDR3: CASIQASNTEAFF. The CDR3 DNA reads TGTGCCAGTATACAGGCCTCGAACACTGAAGCTTTCTTT.

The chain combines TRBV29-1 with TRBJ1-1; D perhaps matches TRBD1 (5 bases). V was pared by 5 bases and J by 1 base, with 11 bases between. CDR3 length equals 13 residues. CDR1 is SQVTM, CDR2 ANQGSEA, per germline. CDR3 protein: CSVTQTANTEAFF. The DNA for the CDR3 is TGCAGCGTTACCCAGACAGCGAACACTGAAGCTTTCTTT.

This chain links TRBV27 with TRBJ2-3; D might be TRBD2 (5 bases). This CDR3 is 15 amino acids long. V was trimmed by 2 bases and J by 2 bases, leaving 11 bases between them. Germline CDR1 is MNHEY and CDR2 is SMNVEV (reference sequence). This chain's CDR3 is CASSLRGQPTDTQYF. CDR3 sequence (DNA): TGTGCCAGCAGTTTAAGAGGGCAGCCCACAGATACGCAGTATTTT.

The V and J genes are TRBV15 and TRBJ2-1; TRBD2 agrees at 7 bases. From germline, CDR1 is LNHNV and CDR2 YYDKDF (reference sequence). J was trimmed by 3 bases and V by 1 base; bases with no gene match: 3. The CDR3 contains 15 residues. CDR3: CATSRAGGSYNEQFF. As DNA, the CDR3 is TGTGCCACCAGCAGAGCCGGCGGGAGCTACAATGAGCAGTTCTTC.

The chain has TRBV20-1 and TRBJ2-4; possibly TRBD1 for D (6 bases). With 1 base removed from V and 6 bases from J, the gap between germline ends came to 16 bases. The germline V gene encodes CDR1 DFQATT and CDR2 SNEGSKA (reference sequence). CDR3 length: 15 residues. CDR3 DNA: TGCAGTGCTAGAGGATCGGCCCCCAGGGGAAACATTCAGTACTTC. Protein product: CSARGSAPRGNIQYF.

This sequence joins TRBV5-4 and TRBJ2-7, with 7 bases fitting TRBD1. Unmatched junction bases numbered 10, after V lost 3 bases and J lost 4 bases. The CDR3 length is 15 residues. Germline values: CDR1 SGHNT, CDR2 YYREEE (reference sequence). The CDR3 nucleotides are TGTGCCAGCAGCTCGGGGACAGTCAAGGCTTACGAGCAGTACTTC. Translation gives CASSSGTVKAYEQYF.

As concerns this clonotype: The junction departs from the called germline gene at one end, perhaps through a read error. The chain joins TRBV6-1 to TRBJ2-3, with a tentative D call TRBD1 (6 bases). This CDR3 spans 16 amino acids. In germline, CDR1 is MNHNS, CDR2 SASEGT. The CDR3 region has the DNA TGTGCCAGCAGTGAGGGGACACGCGCTTCCACAGCTACGCAGTATTTT. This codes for CASSEGTRASTATQYF.

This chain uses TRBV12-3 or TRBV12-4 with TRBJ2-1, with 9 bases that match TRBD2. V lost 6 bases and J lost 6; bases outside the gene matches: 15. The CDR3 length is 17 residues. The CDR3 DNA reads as TGTGCCAGCAGCCGCACAGCGGGAGGCTCCACTGCCAATGAGCAGTTCTTC. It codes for CASSRTAGGSTANEQFF.

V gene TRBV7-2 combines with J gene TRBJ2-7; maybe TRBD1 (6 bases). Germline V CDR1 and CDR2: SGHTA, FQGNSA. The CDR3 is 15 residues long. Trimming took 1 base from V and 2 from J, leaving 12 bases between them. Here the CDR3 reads CASSLDGGLAYEQYF. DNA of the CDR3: TGTGCCAGCAGCTTAGATGGGGGCTTAGCCTACGAGCAGTACTTC.

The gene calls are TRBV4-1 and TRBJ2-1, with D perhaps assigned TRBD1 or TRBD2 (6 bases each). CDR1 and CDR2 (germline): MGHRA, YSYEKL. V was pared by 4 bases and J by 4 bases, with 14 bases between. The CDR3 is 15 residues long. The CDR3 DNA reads TGCGCCAGCAGCCGGAGGGGGGACCCTTACAATGAGCAGTTCTTC. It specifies CASSRRGDPYNEQFF.

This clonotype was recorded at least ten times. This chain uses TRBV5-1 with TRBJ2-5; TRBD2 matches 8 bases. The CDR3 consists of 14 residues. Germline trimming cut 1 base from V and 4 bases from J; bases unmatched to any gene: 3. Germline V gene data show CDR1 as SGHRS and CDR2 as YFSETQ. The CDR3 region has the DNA TGCGCCAGCAGCTTGACGGGAGGGTCAGAGACCCAGTACTTC. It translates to CASSLTGGSETQYF.

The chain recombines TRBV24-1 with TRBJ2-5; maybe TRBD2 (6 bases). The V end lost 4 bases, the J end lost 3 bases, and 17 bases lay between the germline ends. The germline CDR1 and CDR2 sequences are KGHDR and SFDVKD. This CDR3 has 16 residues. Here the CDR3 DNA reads TGTGCCACCAGTGACCCTGCGGGGCAGGGAGAAGAGACCCAGTACTTC. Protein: CATSDPAGQGEETQYF.

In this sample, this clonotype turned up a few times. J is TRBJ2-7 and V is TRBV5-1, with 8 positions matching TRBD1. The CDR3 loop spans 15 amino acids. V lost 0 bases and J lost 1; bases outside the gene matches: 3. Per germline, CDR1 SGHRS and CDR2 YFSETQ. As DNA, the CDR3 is TGCGCCAGCAGCTTGGGTGGACAGGGATCCTACGAGCAGTACTTC. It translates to CASSLGGQGSYEQYF.

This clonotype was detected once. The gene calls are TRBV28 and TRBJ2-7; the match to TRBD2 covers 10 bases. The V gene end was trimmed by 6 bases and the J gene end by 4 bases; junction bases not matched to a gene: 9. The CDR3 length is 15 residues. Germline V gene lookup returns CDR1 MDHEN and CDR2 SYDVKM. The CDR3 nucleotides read TGTGCCAGCAGGCGGACGAGCGGGGGGGATTACGAGCAGTACTTC. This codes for CASRRTSGGDYEQYF. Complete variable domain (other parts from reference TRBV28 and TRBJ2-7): DVKVTQSSRYLVKRTGEKVFLECVQDMDHENMFWYRQDPGLGLRLIYFSYDVKMKEKGDIPEGYSVSREKKERFSLILESASTNQTSMYLCASRRTSGGDYEQYFGPGTRLTVT.

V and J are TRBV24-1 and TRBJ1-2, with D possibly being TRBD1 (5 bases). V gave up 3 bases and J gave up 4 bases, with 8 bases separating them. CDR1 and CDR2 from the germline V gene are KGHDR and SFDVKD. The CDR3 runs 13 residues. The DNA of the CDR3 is TGTGCCACCAGTGATACTGACAGCTATGGCTACACCTTC. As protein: CATSDTDSYGYTF.

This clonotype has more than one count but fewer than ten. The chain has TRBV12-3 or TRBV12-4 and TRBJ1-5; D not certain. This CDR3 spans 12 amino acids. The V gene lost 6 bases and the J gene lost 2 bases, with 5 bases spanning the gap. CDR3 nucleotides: TGTGCCAGCAGGAACGGCAATCAGCCCCAGCATTTT. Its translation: CASRNGNQPQHF.

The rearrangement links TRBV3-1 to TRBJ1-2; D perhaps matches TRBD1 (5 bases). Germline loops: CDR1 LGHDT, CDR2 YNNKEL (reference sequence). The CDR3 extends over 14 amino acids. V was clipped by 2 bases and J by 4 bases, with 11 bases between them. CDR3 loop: CASSQRDGTYGYTF. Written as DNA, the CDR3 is TGTGCCAGCAGCCAACGCGACGGGACCTATGGCTACACCTTC.